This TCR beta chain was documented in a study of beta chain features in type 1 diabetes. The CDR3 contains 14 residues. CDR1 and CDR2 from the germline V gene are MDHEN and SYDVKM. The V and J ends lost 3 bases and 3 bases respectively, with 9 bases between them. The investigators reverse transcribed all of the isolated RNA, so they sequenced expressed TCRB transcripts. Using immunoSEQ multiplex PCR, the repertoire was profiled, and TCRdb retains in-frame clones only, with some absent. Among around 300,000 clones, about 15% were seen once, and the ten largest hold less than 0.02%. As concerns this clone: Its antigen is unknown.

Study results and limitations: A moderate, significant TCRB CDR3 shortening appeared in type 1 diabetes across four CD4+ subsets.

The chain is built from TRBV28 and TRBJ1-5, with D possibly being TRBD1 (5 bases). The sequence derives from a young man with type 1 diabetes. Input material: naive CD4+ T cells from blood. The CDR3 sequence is CASSFSGYNQPQHF. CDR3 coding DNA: TGTGCCAGCAGTTTCTCAGGGTACAATCAGCCCCAGCATTTT.